This TCR beta chain was found in a study of T cells in Graves' hyperthyroidism and ophthalmopathy. General study points: Ophthalmopathy cases were set apart from stable hyperthyroidism by a 13 V-J model.

Ophthalmopathy cases scored 3 or more on the Clinical Activity Score and 4 or more on NOSPECS grade, with duration below 3 months. Patients showing uncontrolled infection, other autoimmune disease, pregnancy or lactation were ineligible. This CDR3 contains 14 residues. The V gene lost 0 bases and the J gene lost 8 bases, with 13 bases spanning the gap. CDR1 is LNHNV, CDR2 YYDKDF, per germline (reference sequence). This clonotype was recorded many times. Its specificity is unknown. RNA transcripts were the template for amplifying TCR beta CDR3 regions. First-round RT-PCR of the TCR CDR3 relied on the HTBI primer set. TCRdb independently ran MiXCR on the multiplex PCR reads; one entry per CDR3 protein. The table lists 500,000 to 550,000 distinct CDR3 sequences, about 20% of them singletons.

V and J are TRBV15 and TRBJ1-2; TRBD1 might be the D (5 bases). This clonotype was sampled from a man in his forties with Graves' ophthalmopathy. The specimen was blood. The CDR3 sequence: CATSRDGTPQGYTF. In nucleotides, the CDR3 is TGTGCCACCAGCAGAGACGGGACCCCCCAGGGCTACACCTTC. The full variable domain, with the rest looked up from reference TRBV15 and TRBJ1-2, is DAMVIQNPRYQVTQFGKPVTLSCSQTLNHNVMYWYQQKSSQAPKLLFHYYDKDFNNEADTPDNFQSRRPNTSFCFLDIRSPGLGDTAMYLCATSRDGTPQGYTFGSGTRLTVV.